The 14 T cell receptor beta chains reported below all come from one sample, sequenced in a study of early T cells in non-severe SARS-CoV-2 infection (dated by TCRdb to the early 2020s). Libraries came from 5' RACE. TCRdb records NextSeq 500 as the sequencer. TCRdb's own reprocessing of the public reads used fastp at Q25 and MiXCR and kept productive beta chains. Each CDR3 protein gets just one entry, which takes the most common genes and DNA from the rows behind it. Counted in this sample were some 49,000 distinct CDR3 sequences; about 12% of them appeared once. The ten largest clones represent over 7.5% of the sample. Sample: whole blood. The receptors derive from an adult who was a healthcare worker with PCR-confirmed SARS-CoV-2 infection or an uninfected control (not recorded which).

In its sample, this clonotype was seen many times. The chain combines TRBV20-1 with TRBJ2-1; tentatively, D is TRBD2 (6 bases). Germline loops: CDR1 DFQATT, CDR2 SNEGSKA (reference sequence). Trimming cost V 6 bases and J 8 bases, with 14 bases left between them. The CDR3 is 12 residues long. The CDR3 bases are TGCAGTGCAGGGGACTTCGGACATGAGCAGTTCTTC. Encoded protein: CSAGDFGHEQFF.

This clonotype was recorded a few times. The chain couples TRBV30 to TRBJ2-7; 12 nucleotides align to TRBD2. With 8 bases clipped from V and 2 bases from J, the junction kept 4 bases outside the gene matches. The germline CDR1 and CDR2 sequences are GTSNPN and SVGIG (reference sequence). The CDR3 is 13 amino acids. The CDR3: CALGTSGPYEQYF. CDR3 nucleotides: TGTGCCCTGGGGACTAGCGGGCCCTACGAGCAGTACTTC.

This chain joins TRBV20-1 and TRBJ2-4; a possible D gene is TRBD1 (5 bases). The V gene lost 5 bases and the J gene lost 2 bases, with 16 bases spanning the gap. Germline CDR1 and CDR2: DFQATT and SNEGSKA (reference sequence). CDR3 length: 15 residues. CDR3 sequence: CSAGMGQLTKNIQYF. The CDR3 region has the DNA TGCAGTGCTGGGATGGGGCAACTAACCAAAAACATTCAGTACTTC.

This clonotype was detected ten times or more. The chain recombines TRBV28 with TRBJ1-1, with 8 bases matching TRBD1. Germline lookup yields CDR1 MDHEN and CDR2 SYDVKM. V lost 4 bases and J lost 5; bases outside the gene matches: 9. This CDR3 spans 15 amino acids. CDR3 in DNA: TGTGCCAGCAGTTCATCCGGGACAGGTTTTACTGAAGCTTTCTTT. Its protein is CASSSSGTGFTEAFF. Combining the CDR3 with reference TRBV28 and TRBJ1-1 gives the whole variable domain DVKVTQSSRYLVKRTGEKVFLECVQDMDHENMFWYRQDPGLGLRLIYFSYDVKMKEKGDIPEGYSVSREKKERFSLILESASTNQTSMYLCASSSSGTGFTEAFFGQGTRLTVV.

This clonotype was observed a handful of times. The chain carries TRBV27 and TRBJ2-7; weak D call: TRBD2 (6 bases). Trimming removed 6 bases from V and 7 bases from J, with 16 bases in between. The CDR3 length is 13 residues. Germline V CDR1 and CDR2: MNHEY, SMNVEV (reference sequence). CDR3 residues: CASREGAGGEQYF. CDR3 sequence (DNA): TGTGCCAGCAGGGAGGGCGCTGGAGGGGAGCAGTACTTC.

The table lists this clonotype with a few counts. The chain is built from TRBV5-4 and TRBJ2-3, with D unclear. The CDR3 totals 12 residues. Deletions cut 2 bases from V and 4 bases from J, with 5 bases between. Germline V CDR1 and CDR2: SGHNT, YYREEE (reference sequence). The CDR3 reads CASSFVADTQYF. The CDR3 bases are TGTGCCAGCAGCTTTGTGGCAGATACGCAGTATTTT.

The table lists this clonotype with a few counts. This rearrangement joins TRBV29-1 to TRBJ1-2; D not certain. Per the germline V gene, CDR1 is SQVTM and CDR2 is ANQGSEA. Trimming removed 3 bases at V and 8 bases at J, with 13 bases between. The CDR3 is made up of 12 amino acids. The CDR3 region is CSVDVGKDGYTF. Here the CDR3 DNA reads TGCAGCGTTGATGTGGGGAAGGACGGCTACACCTTC.

This clonotype was detected only a few times. The chain has TRBV12-3 or TRBV12-4 and TRBJ1-2; D is uncertain. The CDR3 has 15 residues. Between the trimmed V and J ends, which lost 0 bases and 5 bases, there was a span of 13 bases. CDR3 amino acids: CASSLAVGSPYGYTF. Here the CDR3 DNA reads TGTGCCAGCAGTTTAGCCGTGGGCAGCCCGTATGGCTACACCTTC.

A few counts support this clonotype. The rearrangement links TRBV7-9 to TRBJ2-1; the match to TRBD2 covers 8 bases. Losses at the gene ends were 1 base for V and 7 bases for J; bases not matched to a gene: 9. There are 16 residues in the CDR3. Germline CDR1 is SEHNR and CDR2 is FQNEAQ (reference sequence). The CDR3 DNA reads TGTGCCAGCAGCTTAGGTACAGCGGGAGAGGTTAATGAGCAGTTCTTC. This codes for CASSLGTAGEVNEQFF. Full variable domain (rest looked up from reference TRBV7-9 and TRBJ2-1): DTGVSQNPRHKITKRGQNVTFRCDPISEHNRLYWYRQTLGQGPEFLTYFQNEAQLEKSRLLSDRFSAERPKGSFSTLEIQRTEQGDSAMYLCASSLGTAGEVNEQFFGPGTRLTVL.

The V call is TRBV29-1, the J call TRBJ1-1; D ambiguous. The CDR3 sequence is 11 residues long. CDR1 and CDR2 from the germline V gene are SQVTM and ANQGSEA. The germline V and J ends were trimmed by 7 bases and 1 base, with 7 bases remaining between them. The DNA for the CDR3 is TGCAGCGCCAAGGAGAACACTGAAGCTTTCTTT. Protein: CSAKENTEAFF.

This clonotype showed up just a few times. This rearrangement joins TRBV20-1 to TRBJ2-2; tentative D call: TRBD2 (5 bases). Germline V gene sequence: CDR1 DFQATT, CDR2 SNEGSKA (reference sequence). Trimming left V 0 bases short and J 13 bases short, with 12 bases between. The CDR3 consists of 12 residues. This CDR3 is CSARDDGVGLFF. CDR3 DNA sequence: TGCAGTGCTAGAGATGACGGGGTGGGGCTGTTTTTT.

A few counts support this clonotype. J is TRBJ2-3 and V is TRBV28; TRBD2 matches at 8 bases. This CDR3 region has 18 residues. J lost 0 bases, V lost 7 bases, and 15 bases had no gene match. Looked up from germline, CDR1 is MDHEN and CDR2 is SYDVKM. The chain's CDR3 is CASTGGGERGPSTDTQYF. DNA for the CDR3: TGTGCCAGCACCGGAGGGGGAGAGCGGGGGCCAAGCACAGATACGCAGTATTTT.

This clonotype was seen a handful of times. V gene TRBV7-2 combines with J gene TRBJ2-2; D uncertain. This CDR3 region has 13 residues. Between the trimmed V and J ends, which lost 5 bases and 5 bases, there was a span of 9 bases. Germline V gene sequence: CDR1 SGHTA, CDR2 FQGNSA. CDR3 sequence: CASSPQATGELFF. The CDR3 DNA follows: TGTGCCAGCAGCCCGCAAGCAACCGGGGAGCTGTTTTTT.

This sequence joins TRBV28 and TRBJ1-3; a weak D match, TRBD1 (5 bases). Trimming took 7 bases from V and 4 from J, leaving 8 bases between them. The CDR3 extends over 12 amino acids. Germline assignment: CDR1 MDHEN and CDR2 SYDVKM. The CDR3 is CASNGAGNTIYF. CDR3 DNA sequence: TGTGCCAGCAATGGGGCGGGAAACACCATATATTTT.